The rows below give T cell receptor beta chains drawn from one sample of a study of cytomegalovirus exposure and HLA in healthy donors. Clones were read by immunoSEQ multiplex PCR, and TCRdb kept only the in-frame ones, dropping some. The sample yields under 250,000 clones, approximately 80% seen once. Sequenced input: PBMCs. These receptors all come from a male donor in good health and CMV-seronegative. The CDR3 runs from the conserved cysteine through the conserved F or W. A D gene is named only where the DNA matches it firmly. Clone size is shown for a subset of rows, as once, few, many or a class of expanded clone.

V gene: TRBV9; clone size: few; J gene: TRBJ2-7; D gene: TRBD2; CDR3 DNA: TGTGCCAGCAGCTCCCTCGGGACTAGCGGGAGGCCCGGTGAAGGTGAGCAGTACTTC; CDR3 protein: CASSSLGTSGRPGEGEQYF
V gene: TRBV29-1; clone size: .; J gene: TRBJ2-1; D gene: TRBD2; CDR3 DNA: TGCAGCGTTGAAGATAGCGGGAAAAACAATGAGCAGTTCTTC; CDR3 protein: CSVEDSGKNNEQFF
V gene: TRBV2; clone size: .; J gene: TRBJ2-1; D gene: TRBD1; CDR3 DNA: TGTGCCAGCAGTGACAGGGGGACTGAGCAGTTCTTC; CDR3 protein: CASSDRGTEQFF
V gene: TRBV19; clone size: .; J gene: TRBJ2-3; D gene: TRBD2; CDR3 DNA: TGTGCCAGTAAGCCACTAGCGGGACCCACAGATACGCAGTATTTT; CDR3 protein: CASKPLAGPTDTQYF
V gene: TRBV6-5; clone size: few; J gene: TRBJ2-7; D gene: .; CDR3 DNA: TGTGCCAGCAGTTACGAGAGGAGGGGCGGGCAGTACTTC; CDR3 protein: CASSYERRGGQYF
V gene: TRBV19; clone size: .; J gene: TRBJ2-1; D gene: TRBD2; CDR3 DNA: TGTGCCAGTAGTATCTGGCGGGAGTTCCATGAGCAGTTCTTC; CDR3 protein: CASSIWREFHEQFF
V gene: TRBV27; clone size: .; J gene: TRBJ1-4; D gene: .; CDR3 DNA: TGTGCCAGCAGGGAGGGGTTTATTAATGAAAAACTGTTTTTT; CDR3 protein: CASREGFINEKLFF
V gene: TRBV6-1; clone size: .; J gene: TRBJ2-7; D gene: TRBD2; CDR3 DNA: TGTGCCAGCAGGACGACTAGCACCTACGAGCAGTACTTC; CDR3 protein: CASRTTSTYEQYF
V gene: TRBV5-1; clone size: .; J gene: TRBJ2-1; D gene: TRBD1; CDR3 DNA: TGCGCCAGCACCGCCCGGACAGGGGACTACAATGAGCAGTTCTTC; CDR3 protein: CASTARTGDYNEQFF
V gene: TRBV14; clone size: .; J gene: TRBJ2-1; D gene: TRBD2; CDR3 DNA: TGTGCCAGCAGTCCTAGCGGGAGTCCCTACAATGAGCAGTTCTTC; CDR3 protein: CASSPSGSPYNEQFF
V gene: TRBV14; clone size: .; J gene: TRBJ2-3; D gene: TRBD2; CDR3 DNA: TGTGCCAGCAGCCGGCTAGCGGGAGAGGGCACAGATACGCAGTATTTT; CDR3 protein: CASSRLAGEGTDTQYF
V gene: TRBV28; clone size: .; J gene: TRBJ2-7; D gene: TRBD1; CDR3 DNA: TGTGCCAGCAACTATGGGTACGGGACAGGGACCCCGCTGGTCTACGAGCAGTACTTC; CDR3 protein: CASNYGYGTGTPLVYEQYF
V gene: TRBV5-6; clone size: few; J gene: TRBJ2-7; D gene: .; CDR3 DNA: TGTGCCAGCAGCTTCAACTCCCGCGAGCAGTACTTC; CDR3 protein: CASSFNSREQYF
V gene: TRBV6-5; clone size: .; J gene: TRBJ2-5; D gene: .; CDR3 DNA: TGTGCCAGCAGCCCCCCTGAGGAGACCCAGTACTTC; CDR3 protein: CASSPPEETQYF
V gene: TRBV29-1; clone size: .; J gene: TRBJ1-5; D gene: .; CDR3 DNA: TGCAGCGTTGAAACCGGGTTGGGCAATCAGCCCCAGCATTTT; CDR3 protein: CSVETGLGNQPQHF
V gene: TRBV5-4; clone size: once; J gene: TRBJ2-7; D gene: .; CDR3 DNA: TGTGCCAGCAGCCACCTTACAGGGCCGGTCTACGAGCAGTACTTC; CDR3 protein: CASSHLTGPVYEQYF
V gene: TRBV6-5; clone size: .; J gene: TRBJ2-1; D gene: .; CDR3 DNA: TGTGCCAGCAGAGCCGGGACTTCGAACAACAATGAGCAGTTCTTC; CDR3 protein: CASRAGTSNNNEQFF
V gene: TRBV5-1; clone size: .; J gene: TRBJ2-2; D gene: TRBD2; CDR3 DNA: TGCGCCAGCAGCTTGGAACTAGCGGGGAACACCGGGGAGCTGTTTTTT; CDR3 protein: CASSLELAGNTGELFF
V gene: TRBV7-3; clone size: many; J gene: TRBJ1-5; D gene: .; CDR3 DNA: TGTGCCAGCAGCTTAATAGTTAGCAATCAGCCCCAGCATTTT; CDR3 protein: CASSLIVSNQPQHF
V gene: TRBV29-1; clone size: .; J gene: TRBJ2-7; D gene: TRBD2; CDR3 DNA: TGCAGCGTGCGGTCTAGCGGCCAAAGCTCCTACGAGCAGTACTTC; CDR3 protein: CSVRSSGQSSYEQYF
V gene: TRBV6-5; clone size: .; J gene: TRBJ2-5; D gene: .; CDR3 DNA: TGTGCCAGCAGCTCGCCGCGTGAGTCGGAGACCCAGTACTTC; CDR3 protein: CASSSPRESETQYF
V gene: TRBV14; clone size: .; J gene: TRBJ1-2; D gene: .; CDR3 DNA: TGTGCCAGCAGCCAAGAGGCCAGGGGTCGGGGCTATGGCTACACCTTC; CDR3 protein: CASSQEARGRGYGYTF
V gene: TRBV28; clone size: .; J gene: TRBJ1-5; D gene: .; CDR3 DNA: TGTGCCAGCAGTTCAAATAATCAGCCCCAGCATTTT; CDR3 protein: CASSSNNQPQHF
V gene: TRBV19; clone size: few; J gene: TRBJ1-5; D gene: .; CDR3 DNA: TGTGCCAGTATCCCCAGTGCAGGGTCAAGTCAGCCCCAGCATTTT; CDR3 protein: CASIPSAGSSQPQHF
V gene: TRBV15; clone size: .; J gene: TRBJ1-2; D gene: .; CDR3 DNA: TGTGCCACCAGCAGACAGACAGTCCCATATGGCTACACCTTC; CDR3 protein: CATSRQTVPYGYTF